Listed below are T cell receptor beta chains from one sample, sequenced in a study of blood T cell repertoires in COVID-19. Profiled with immunoSEQ multiplex PCR; TCRdb holds only in-frame clones, not every one. The repertoire holds over 90,000 clones, more than 85% seen once, with 5% to 7.5% in the top ten. Sample: peripheral blood. The receptors were gathered from a human donor in a cohort sampled during active COVID-19. The conserved cysteine and the conserved F or W are not part of the CDR3 here. Each record gives: V gene, J gene, CDR3 protein.

TRBV19	TRBJ1-6	ASSIEPLSLLH
TRBV28	TRBJ2-5	ASGAWTDQETQY
TRBV10-3	TRBJ2-3	AISDNIGASGGEDTQY
TRBV29-1	TRBJ1-2	SVIQGNSGYT
TRBV4-1	TRBJ1-5	ASSQTPYRGVNQPQH
TRBV24-1	TRBJ2-1	ATSQTWGRGAYNEQF
TRBV25-1	TRBJ1-1	ASSAGGLTEAF
TRBV2	TRBJ2-1	ASSEASGRVDEQF
TRBV9	TRBJ1-1	ASSVADRLPF
TRBV7-2	TRBJ2-1	ASSLPGGDRGNNEQF
TRBV6-2/TRBV6-3	TRBJ2-1	ASSRSLAGAEQF
TRBV7-2	TRBJ1-5	ASSLGRSNQPQH
TRBV24-1	TRBJ1-5	ATSVGAGDHQPQH
TRBV11-2	TRBJ1-4	ASSLWGDREKLF
TRBV28	TRBJ2-1	ASSPRTSGREWEF
TRBV28	TRBJ1-5	ASSRQGLGFQPQH
TRBV5-1	TRBJ1-3	ASSFSGISGNTIY